A selection of T cell receptor beta chains follows, all from one sample in a study of cytomegalovirus exposure and HLA in healthy donors. Some clones are missing from TCRdb's copy, which holds only in-frame ones; the method was immunoSEQ multiplex PCR. This table holds under 200,000 clones, roughly 74% found once. Material for sequencing was PBMCs. These receptors were collected from a woman aged 40 to 49 in good health and CMV-seropositive. CDR3s include the opening cysteine and the closing phenylalanine or tryptophan. D genes are given only for firm matches. Size is stated for part of the rows, as once, few or many counts, or as a class when the clone is expanded.

v_call	d_call	clone_size	j_call	cdr3_nt	cdr3_aa
TRBV27	.	.	TRBJ1-2	TGTGCCAGCAGTTTTACTATGGGGGGACCGGGCTACACCTTC	CASSFTMGGPGYTF
TRBV28	.	once	TRBJ2-5	TGTGCCAGCAGTCCAGCCCTATCGGGTACGGAGACCCAGTACTTC	CASSPALSGTETQYF
TRBV7-9	TRBD1	.	TRBJ2-5	TGTGCCAGCAGCTTATGGCTCGGGCAGGGGGCCCAAGAGACCCAGTACTTC	CASSLWLGQGAQETQYF
TRBV14	TRBD1	.	TRBJ2-3	TGTGCCAGCAGCCACCTACAGGGGACAGATACGCAGTATTTT	CASSHLQGTDTQYF
TRBV28	TRBD1	.	TRBJ2-4	TGTGCCAGCAGTACGCCAACCCCAGGGGGCGCAGGAAACATTCAGTACTTC	CASSTPTPGGAGNIQYF
TRBV7-8	.	.	TRBJ2-7	TGTGCCAGCAGCTTAGCAACCCGGGAGCAGTACTTC	CASSLATREQYF
TRBV27	TRBD1	.	TRBJ1-2	TGTGCCAGCAGTTTATTTCGGACAGGTGGCTACACCTTC	CASSLFRTGGYTF
TRBV19	.	.	TRBJ2-2	TGTGCCAGTAGTACGGGATACCCCGGGGAGCTGTTTTTT	CASSTGYPGELFF
TRBV7-9	TRBD2	.	TRBJ2-3	TGTGCCAGCAGCTCCAAAAAGCGGGAGGGAACAGATACGCAGTATTTT	CASSSKKREGTDTQYF
TRBV9	.	.	TRBJ2-1	TGTGCCAGCAGCGTAGGTCCCCAGGGTCAGTACAATGAGCAGTTCTTC	CASSVGPQGQYNEQFF
TRBV5-4	TRBD1	.	TRBJ1-1	TGTGCCAGCAGCTCGATAATGACAGGGCGGGTGGCTTTCTTT	CASSSIMTGRVAFF
TRBV7-2	TRBD2	.	TRBJ2-3	TGTGCCAGCAGCTTAGTTCGAGCGGGAGTTGGAGATACGCAGTATTTT	CASSLVRAGVGDTQYF
TRBV2	TRBD2	.	TRBJ2-7	TGTGCCAGCAGGAAGGCTAGCGGGGGGTACGAGCAGTACTTC	CASRKASGGYEQYF
TRBV9	.	few	TRBJ2-7	TGTGCCAGCAGCCCCGGACTAATCTACGAGCAGTACTTC	CASSPGLIYEQYF
TRBV7-9	.	.	TRBJ1-4	TGTGCCAGCAGGGGGCAGAATGAAAAACTGTTTTTT	CASRGQNEKLFF
TRBV19	TRBD1	.	TRBJ1-2	TGTGCCAGTAGTAAGCATGGAGGCTCTCCTACAGGGGGGTATGGCTACACCTTC	CASSKHGGSPTGGYGYTF
TRBV14	.	.	TRBJ1-5	TGTGCCAGCAGCCAAGAGAGGGATCAGCCCCAGCATTTT	CASSQERDQPQHF
TRBV19	.	.	TRBJ2-7	TGTGCCAGTAGTAGCCAGGGTCTAACCTACGAGCAGTACTTC	CASSSQGLTYEQYF
TRBV28	TRBD1	.	TRBJ2-6	TGTGCCAGCAGTCGTCGGGACAGGAAGTCTGTTGGGGCCAACGTCCTGACTTTC	CASSRRDRKSVGANVLTF
TRBV28	.	.	TRBJ2-7	TGTGCCAGCGCACAAGGGGGGGGATACGAGCAGTACTTC	CASAQGGGYEQYF
TRBV15	TRBD1	.	TRBJ1-6	TGTGCCACCAGCAGAGAGGGACAGGGGATTTCACCCCTCCACTTT	CATSREGQGISPLHF
TRBV7-2	TRBD2	.	TRBJ2-1	TGTGCCAGCAGCTTCTTTAGCGGGAGGAACAATGAGCAGTTCTTC	CASSFFSGRNNEQFF
TRBV6-6	.	few	TRBJ1-1	TGTGCCAGCAGGGCTCAGATGAACACTGAAGCTTTCTTT	CASRAQMNTEAFF
TRBV4-3	.	.	TRBJ2-7	TGCGCCAGCAGCCAAGACTATGGACAGAGCTACGAGCAGTACTTC	CASSQDYGQSYEQYF
TRBV11-2	TRBD1	.	TRBJ2-7	TGTGCCAGCAGCTCCCTTCCAGGGGGCGCAGCCTACGAGCAGTACTTC	CASSSLPGGAAYEQYF
TRBV15	TRBD1	.	TRBJ1-1	TGTGCCACCAGCAGGGAACAGGGGACTGAAGCTTTCTTT	CATSREQGTEAFF
TRBV6-5	TRBD1	.	TRBJ1-5	TGTGCCAGCAGTCGGGACAGCGATTCAGCCCAGCATTTT	CASSRDSDSAQHF
TRBV9	TRBD2	.	TRBJ2-3	TGTGCCAGCACCCCCTTGGGTAGCGGGAGTCCCACAGATACGCAGTATTTT	CASTPLGSGSPTDTQYF
TRBV2	TRBD2	.	TRBJ2-7	TGTGCCAGCAGGGGGGGGGAGGGACTAGCCTCCATCGAGCAGTACTTC	CASRGGEGLASIEQYF
TRBV19	TRBD1	.	TRBJ1-2	TGTGCCAGTAGTATTGTGACAGGGGGCGTCGGCTACACCTTC	CASSIVTGGVGYTF
TRBV27	TRBD1	few	TRBJ1-6	TGTGCCAGCAGTTTGACAGGGGTATCCTATAATTCACCCCTCCACTTT	CASSLTGVSYNSPLHF
TRBV13	.	.	TRBJ1-4	TGTGCCAGCAGCTTATACATGGATTCCAGCGGTAGCGAAAAACTGTTTTTT	CASSLYMDSSGSEKLFF
TRBV6-6	.	few	TRBJ1-2	TGTGCCAGCAGTTGGGGCCGAACTAACTATGGCTACACCTTC	CASSWGRTNYGYTF
TRBV9	TRBD1	.	TRBJ1-1	TGTGCCAGCAGCGTAGGCCCAGGGACAGGTTGGAACACTGAAGCTTTCTTT	CASSVGPGTGWNTEAFF
TRBV7-9	TRBD2	.	TRBJ2-1	TGTGCCAGCAGCTTAGGCCCCCGGACTAGCGGGAGTAGGGGTGAGCAGTTCTTC	CASSLGPRTSGSRGEQFF
TRBV7-2	TRBD1	.	TRBJ2-7	TGTGCCAGCAGCTTAGGACAGGGGGCGGGCTACGAGCAGTACTTC	CASSLGQGAGYEQYF
TRBV5-1	.	.	TRBJ2-1	TGCGCCAGCAGCTTCCGGGGCGGGATGGATGAGCAGTTCTTC	CASSFRGGMDEQFF
TRBV7-3	TRBD1	.	TRBJ2-7	TGTGCCAGCAGCTTTGACAGGGGGCCTCTCTACGAGCAGTACTTC	CASSFDRGPLYEQYF
TRBV28	TRBD1	.	TRBJ1-2	TGTGCCAGCAGTTTAGAATCGTATGTAGACAGGGGGTACCGGAACTATGGCTACACCTTC	CASSLESYVDRGYRNYGYTF
TRBV28	.	.	TRBJ1-1	TGTGCCAGCAGCACAGCGGATGAGGGTCCAAACACTGAAGCTTTCTTT	CASSTADEGPNTEAFF
TRBV2	.	.	TRBJ2-7	TGTGCCAGCTCGCGACTGATCTCCTACGAGCAGTACTTC	CASSRLISYEQYF
TRBV7-3	TRBD2	.	TRBJ2-5	TGTGCCAGCAGCTATGGGACTAGCGGGAGGGCCGTCATGGAGACCCAGTACTTC	CASSYGTSGRAVMETQYF
TRBV2	.	.	TRBJ2-1	TGTGCCAGCAGTGAAGCCAGGGTGGCTGAGCAGTTCTTC	CASSEARVAEQFF
TRBV27	.	.	TRBJ2-1	TGTGCCAGCAGTTCAGGGGAGTACAATGAGCAGTTCTTC	CASSSGEYNEQFF
TRBV4-1	.	.	TRBJ1-1	TGCGCCAGCAGCCACGACAGCCAGAGCAACACTGAAGCTTTCTTT	CASSHDSQSNTEAFF
TRBV7-9	.	.	TRBJ2-3	TGTTCCAGCAGCGATACACGCGGACTAAGCTACACAGATACGCAGTATTTT	CSSSDTRGLSYTDTQYF
TRBV11-2	TRBD2	.	TRBJ2-7	TGTGCCAGCTTCCGAAGAGGGACGGGAGGGGGCGAGCAGTACTTC	CASFRRGTGGGEQYF
TRBV7-2	TRBD2	.	TRBJ2-1	TGTGCCAGCAGCATGAGCGGGAGAAACAATGAGCAGTTCTTC	CASSMSGRNNEQFF
TRBV19	TRBD1	.	TRBJ1-5	TGTGCCAGTAGTACAGGGGGAAACAGCAATCAGCCCCAGCATTTT	CASSTGGNSNQPQHF
TRBV2	TRBD2	.	TRBJ2-5	TGTGCCAGCAGTGAATCGGGTGGGGGACTACAAGAGACCCAGTACTTC	CASSESGGGLQETQYF
TRBV29-1	TRBD2	.	TRBJ2-5	TGCAGCGTTACGGCCCCTCTAGCGGCTCAAGAGACCCAGTACTTC	CSVTAPLAAQETQYF
TRBV20-1	.	.	TRBJ1-2	TGCAGTTTCGGGTTGAACTATGGCTACACCTTC	CSFGLNYGYTF
TRBV15	TRBD1	.	TRBJ1-5	TGTGCCACCAGCAGGGACAGGGGGCTTTCAGGGAGCAATCAGCCCCAGCATTTT	CATSRDRGLSGSNQPQHF
TRBV29-1	.	.	TRBJ1-2	TGCAGCGTTGTTCGTGGGGGACAAACTAACTATGGCTACACCTTC	CSVVRGGQTNYGYTF